This TCR beta chain stems from a study of shared T cell receptors in the human thymus. The data were produced by immunoSEQ multiplex PCR, yet TCRdb's version contains in-frame clones alone and is incomplete. Of 500,000 to 850,000 clones listed, 70% to 90% were seen once; the top ten hold roughly 0.0089%. The V gene lost 5 bases and the J gene lost 0 bases, with 19 bases spanning the gap. Germline CDR1 reads SEHNR; CDR2 reads FQNEAQ (reference sequence). The CDR3 sequence is 17 residues long. These same records also appear under a second study, on human thymus T cells. According to that study: In corrective heart surgery, resections were taken, and these provided the thymus tissue. Unrelated individuals reportedly shared highly overlapping thymic TCR repertoires.

Material: thymocytes. This sequence was found in a boy under two years old with a congenital heart defect. V usage is TRBV7-9 and J usage is TRBJ1-2; D is possibly TRBD1 (6 bases). The CDR3 sequence: CASSPQGPRLANYGYTF. The DNA of the CDR3 is TGTGCCAGCAGCCCCCAGGGGCCACGGTTAGCTAACTATGGCTACACCTTC.